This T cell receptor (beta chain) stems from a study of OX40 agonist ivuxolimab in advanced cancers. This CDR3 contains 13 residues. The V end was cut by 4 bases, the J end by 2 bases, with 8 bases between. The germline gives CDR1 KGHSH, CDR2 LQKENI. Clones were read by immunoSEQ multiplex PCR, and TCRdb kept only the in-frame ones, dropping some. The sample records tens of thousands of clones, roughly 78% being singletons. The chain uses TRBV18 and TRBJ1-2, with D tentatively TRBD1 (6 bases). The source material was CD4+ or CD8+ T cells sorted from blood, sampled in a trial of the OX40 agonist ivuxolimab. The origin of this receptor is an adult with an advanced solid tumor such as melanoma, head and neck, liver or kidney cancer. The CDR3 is CASSRQENYGYTF. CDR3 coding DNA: TGTGCCAGCTCACGACAGGAGAACTATGGCTACACCTTC.